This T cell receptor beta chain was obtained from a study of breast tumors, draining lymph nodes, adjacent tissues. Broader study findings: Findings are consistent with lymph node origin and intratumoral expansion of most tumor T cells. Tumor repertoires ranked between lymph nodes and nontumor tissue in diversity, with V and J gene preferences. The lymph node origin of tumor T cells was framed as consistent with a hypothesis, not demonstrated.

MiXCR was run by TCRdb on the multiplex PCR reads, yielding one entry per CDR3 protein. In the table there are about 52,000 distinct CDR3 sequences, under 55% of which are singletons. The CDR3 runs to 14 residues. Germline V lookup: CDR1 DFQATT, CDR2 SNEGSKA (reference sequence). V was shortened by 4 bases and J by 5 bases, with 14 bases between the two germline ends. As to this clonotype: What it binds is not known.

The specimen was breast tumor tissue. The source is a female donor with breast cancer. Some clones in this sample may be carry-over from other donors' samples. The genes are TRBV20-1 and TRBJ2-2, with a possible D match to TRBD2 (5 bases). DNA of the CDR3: TGCAGTGCTACCAATTGGAGGCGGACCGGGGAGCTGTTTTTT. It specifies CSATNWRRTGELFF.